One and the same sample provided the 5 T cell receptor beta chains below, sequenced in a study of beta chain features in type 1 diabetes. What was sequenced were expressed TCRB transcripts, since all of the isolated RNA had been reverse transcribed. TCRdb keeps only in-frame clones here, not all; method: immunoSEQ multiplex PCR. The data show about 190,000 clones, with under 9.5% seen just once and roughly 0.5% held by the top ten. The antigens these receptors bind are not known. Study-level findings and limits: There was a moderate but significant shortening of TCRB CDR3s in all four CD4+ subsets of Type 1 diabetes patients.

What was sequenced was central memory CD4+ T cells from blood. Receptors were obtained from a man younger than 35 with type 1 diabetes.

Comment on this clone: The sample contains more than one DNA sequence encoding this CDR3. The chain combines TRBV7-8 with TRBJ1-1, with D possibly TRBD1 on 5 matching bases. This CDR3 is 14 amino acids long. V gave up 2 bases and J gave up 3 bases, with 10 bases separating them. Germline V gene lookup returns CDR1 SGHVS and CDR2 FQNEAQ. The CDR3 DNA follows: TGTGCCAGCAGCTTACGCGACAGAGACACTGAAGCTTTCTTT. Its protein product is CASSLRDRDTEAFF. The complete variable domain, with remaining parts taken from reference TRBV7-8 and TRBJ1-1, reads GAGVSQSPRYKVAKRGQDVALRCDPISGHVSLFWYQQALGQGPEFLTYFQNEAQLDKSGLPSDRFFAERPEGSVSTLKIQRTQQEDSAVYLCASSLRDRDTEAFFGQGTRLTVV.

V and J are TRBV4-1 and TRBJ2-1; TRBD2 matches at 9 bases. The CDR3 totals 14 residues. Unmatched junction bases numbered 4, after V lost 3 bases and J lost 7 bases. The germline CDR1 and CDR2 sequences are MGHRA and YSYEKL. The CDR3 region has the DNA TGCGCCAGCAGCCAGGGACTAGCTGTTAATGAGCAGTTCTTC. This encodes CASSQGLAVNEQFF.

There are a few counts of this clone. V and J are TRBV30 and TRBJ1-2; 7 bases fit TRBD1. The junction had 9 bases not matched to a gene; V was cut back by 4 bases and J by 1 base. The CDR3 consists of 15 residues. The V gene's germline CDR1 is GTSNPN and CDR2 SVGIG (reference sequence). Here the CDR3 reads CAWKGGQYNNYGYTF. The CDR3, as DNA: TGTGCCTGGAAAGGGGGACAGTACAATAACTATGGCTACACCTTC.

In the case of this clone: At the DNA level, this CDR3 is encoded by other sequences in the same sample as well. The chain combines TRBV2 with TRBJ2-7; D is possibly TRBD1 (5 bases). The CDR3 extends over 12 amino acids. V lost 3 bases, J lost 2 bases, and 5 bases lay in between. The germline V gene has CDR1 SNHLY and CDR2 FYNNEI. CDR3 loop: CASSDRAYEQYF. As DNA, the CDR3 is TGTGCCAGCAGTGACAGGGCCTACGAGCAGTACTTC.

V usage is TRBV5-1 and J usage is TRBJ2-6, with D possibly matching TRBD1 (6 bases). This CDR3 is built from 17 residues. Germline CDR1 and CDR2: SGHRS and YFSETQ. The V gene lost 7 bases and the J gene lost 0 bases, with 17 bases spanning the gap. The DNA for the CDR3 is TGCGCCAGCCAAACTGGGACATCAGACTCTGGGGCCAACGTCCTGACTTTC. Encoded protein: CASQTGTSDSGANVLTF.